The 2 T cell receptor beta chains given below trace back to one sample, sequenced in a study of blood T cell repertoires in COVID-19. Profiled with immunoSEQ multiplex PCR; TCRdb holds only in-frame clones, not every one. The sample shows some 71,000 clones, just over 90% of them seen only once. The sample taken for sequencing was peripheral blood. The receptors originated from a woman aged 18-29 years with acute or convalescent COVID-19.

This rearrangement joins TRBV24-1 to TRBJ2-3; no definite D call. Trimming left V 4 bases short and J 2 bases short, with 9 bases between. Germline values: CDR1 KGHDR, CDR2 SFDVKD. The CDR3 is made up of 14 amino acids. For the CDR3, the DNA is TGTGCCACCAGTGACCTTCTAGACACAGATACGCAGTATTTT. Encoded protein: CATSDLLDTDTQYF.

V usage is TRBV6-5 and J usage is TRBJ2-5; D might be TRBD1 (6 bases). The V end lost 2 bases, the J end lost 0 bases, and 7 bases lay between the germline ends. CDR3 size: 14 residues. CDR1 and CDR2 (germline): MNHEY, SVGAGI. CDR3: CASSYRDNQETQYF. The CDR3 DNA sequence: TGTGCCAGCAGTTACAGGGACAACCAAGAGACCCAGTACTTC.